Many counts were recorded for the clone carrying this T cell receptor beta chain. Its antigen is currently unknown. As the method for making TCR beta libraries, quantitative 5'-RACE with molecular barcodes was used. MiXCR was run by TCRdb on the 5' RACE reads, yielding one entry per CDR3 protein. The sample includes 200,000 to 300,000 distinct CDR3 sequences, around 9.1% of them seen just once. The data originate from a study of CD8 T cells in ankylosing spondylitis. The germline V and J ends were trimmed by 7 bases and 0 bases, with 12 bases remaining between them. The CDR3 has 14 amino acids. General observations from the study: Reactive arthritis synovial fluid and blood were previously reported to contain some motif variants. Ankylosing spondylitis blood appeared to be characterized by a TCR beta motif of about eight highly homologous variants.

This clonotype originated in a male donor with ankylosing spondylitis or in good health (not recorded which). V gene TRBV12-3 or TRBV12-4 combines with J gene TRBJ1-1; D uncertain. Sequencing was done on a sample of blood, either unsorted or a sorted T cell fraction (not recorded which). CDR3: CASTTGVMNTEAFF. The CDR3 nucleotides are TGTGCCAGCACCACTGGCGTTATGAACACTGAAGCTTTCTTT.